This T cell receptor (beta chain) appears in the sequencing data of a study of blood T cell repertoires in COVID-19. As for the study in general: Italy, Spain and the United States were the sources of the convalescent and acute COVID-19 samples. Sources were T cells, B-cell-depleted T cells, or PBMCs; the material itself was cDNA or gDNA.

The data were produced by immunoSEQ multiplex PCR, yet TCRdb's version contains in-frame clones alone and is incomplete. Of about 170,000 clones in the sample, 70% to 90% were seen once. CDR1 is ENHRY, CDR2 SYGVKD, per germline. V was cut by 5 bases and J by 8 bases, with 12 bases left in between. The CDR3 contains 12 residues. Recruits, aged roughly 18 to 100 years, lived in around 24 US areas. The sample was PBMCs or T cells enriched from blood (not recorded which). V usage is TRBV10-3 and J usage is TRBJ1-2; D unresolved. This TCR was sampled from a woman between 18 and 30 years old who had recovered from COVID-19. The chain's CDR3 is CAISNWARGYTF. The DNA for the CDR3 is TGTGCCATCAGTAATTGGGCGCGAGGCTACACCTTC.